The clone carrying this T cell receptor (beta chain) is a singleton in its sample. Trimming stripped 1 base from V and 6 bases from J, with 11 bases between. The germline gives CDR1 MDHEN, CDR2 SYDVKM. This CDR3 comprises 14 residues. This entry belongs to a study of OX40 agonist ivuxolimab in advanced cancers. Only in-frame clones appear in the TCRdb table, and some are missing; sequencing was by immunoSEQ multiplex PCR. The table includes fewer than 90,000 clones, around 87% detected once. This receptor was taken from an adult with an advanced solid tumor such as melanoma, head and neck, liver or kidney cancer. Here the sequenced sample was CD4+ or CD8+ T cells sorted from blood, taken in a trial of the OX40 agonist ivuxolimab. The chain couples TRBV28 to TRBJ2-3; D uncertain. For the CDR3, the DNA is TGTGCCAGCAGTTTATCGGTAGTTATGGATACGCAGTATTTT. This gives the protein CASSLSVVMDTQYF. The variable domain in full, completed from reference TRBV28 and TRBJ2-3, reads DVKVTQSSRYLVKRTGEKVFLECVQDMDHENMFWYRQDPGLGLRLIYFSYDVKMKEKGDIPEGYSVSREKKERFSLILESASTNQTSMYLCASSLSVVMDTQYFGPGTRLTVL.